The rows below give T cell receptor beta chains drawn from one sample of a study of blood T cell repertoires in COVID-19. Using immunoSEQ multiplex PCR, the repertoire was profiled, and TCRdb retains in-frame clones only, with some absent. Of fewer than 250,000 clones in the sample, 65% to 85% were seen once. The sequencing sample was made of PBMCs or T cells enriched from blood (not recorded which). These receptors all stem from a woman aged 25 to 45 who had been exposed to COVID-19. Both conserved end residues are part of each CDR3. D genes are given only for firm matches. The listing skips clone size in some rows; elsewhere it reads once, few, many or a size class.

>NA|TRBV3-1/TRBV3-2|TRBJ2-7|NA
CASSQAVSRGIHEQYF
TGTGCCAGCAGCCAAGCCGTGAGTAGAGGGATCCACGAGCAGTACTTC
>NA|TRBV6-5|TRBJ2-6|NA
CASSSLGANVLTF
TGTGCCAGCAGTTCCCTTGGGGCCAACGTCCTGACTTTC
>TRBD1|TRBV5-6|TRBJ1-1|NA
CASSSNRGTMNTEAFF
TGTGCCAGCAGCTCCAACAGGGGAACCATGAACACTGAAGCTTTCTTT
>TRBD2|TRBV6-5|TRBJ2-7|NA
CASSYSVLAGRYEQYF
TGTGCCAGCAGTTACTCGGTGCTAGCGGGGAGGTACGAGCAGTACTTC
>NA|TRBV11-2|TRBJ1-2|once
CASSVGGTTYGYTF
TGTGCCAGCAGCGTGGGGGGGACTACCTATGGCTACACCTTC
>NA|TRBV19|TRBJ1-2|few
CASSIGRSSEYGYTF
TGTGCCAGTAGTATAGGTCGGTCCAGCGAATATGGCTACACCTTC
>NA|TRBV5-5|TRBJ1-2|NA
CASSLGQDGFSGGYTF
TGTGCCAGCAGCTTGGGGCAGGACGGATTCTCGGGGGGCTACACCTTC
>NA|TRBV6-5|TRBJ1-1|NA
CASSRSTEAFF
TGTGCCAGCAGTCGTTCCACTGAAGCTTTCTTT
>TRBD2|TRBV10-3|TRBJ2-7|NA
CAIRNLAGDYEQYF
TGTGCCATCAGAAACCTAGCGGGGGACTACGAGCAGTACTTC
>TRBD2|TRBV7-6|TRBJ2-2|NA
CASRGLGGTGELFF
TGTGCCAGCAGGGGACTAGGGGGGACCGGGGAGCTGTTTTTT
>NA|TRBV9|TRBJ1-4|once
CASSPQGKDEKLFF
TGTGCCAGCAGCCCTCAGGGAAAGGACGAAAAACTGTTTTTT
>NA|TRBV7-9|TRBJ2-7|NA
CASSLDRLSYEQYF
TGTGCCAGCAGCCTTGACAGGCTGTCCTACGAGCAGTACTTC
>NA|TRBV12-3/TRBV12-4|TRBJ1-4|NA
CASSLTGQVSLFF
TGTGCCAGCAGTTTAACAGGGCAGGTTTCCCTGTTTTTT
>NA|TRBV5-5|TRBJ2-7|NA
CASSPRTDSYEQYF
TGTGCCAGCAGCCCGCGGACAGACTCCTACGAGCAGTACTTC
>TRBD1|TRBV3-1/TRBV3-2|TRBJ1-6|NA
CASSNGQGNSPLHF
TGTGCCAGCAGCAACGGACAGGGAAATTCACCCCTCCACTTT
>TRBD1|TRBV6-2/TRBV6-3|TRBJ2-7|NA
CASSYSTGVEQYF
TGTGCCAGCAGTTACTCAACAGGGGTCGAGCAGTACTTC
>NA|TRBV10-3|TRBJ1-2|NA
CAISEVGANYGYTF
TGTGCCATCAGTGAGGTCGGAGCTAACTATGGCTACACCTTC
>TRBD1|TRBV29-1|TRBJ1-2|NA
CSAEETDRAFYGYTF
TGCAGCGCGGAAGAAACGGACAGGGCATTCTATGGCTACACCTTC
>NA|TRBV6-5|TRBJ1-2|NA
CASSYSSGGYTF
TGTGCCAGCAGTTACTCGAGCGGAGGCTACACCTTC
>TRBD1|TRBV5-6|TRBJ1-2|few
CASSLQGAYGYTF
TGTGCCAGCAGCTTACAGGGGGCGTATGGCTACACCTTC
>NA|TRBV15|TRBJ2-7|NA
CATSSWTSTYEQYF
TGTGCCACCAGCAGCTGGACAAGTACCTACGAGCAGTACTTC
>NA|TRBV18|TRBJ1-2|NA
CASSPGEALRGYTF
TGTGCCAGCTCACCCGGGGAGGCTCTTCGTGGCTACACCTTC
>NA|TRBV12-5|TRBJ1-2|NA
CASGSRGDGYTF
TGTGCTAGTGGTTCACGGGGGGATGGCTACACCTTC
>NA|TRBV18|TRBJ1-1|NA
CASSPETGGDTEAFF
TGTGCCAGCTCACCAGAGACAGGTGGGGACACTGAAGCTTTCTTT
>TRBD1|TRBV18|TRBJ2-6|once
CASATGTSGANVLTF
TGTGCCAGCGCGACAGGGACCTCTGGGGCCAACGTCCTGACTTTC
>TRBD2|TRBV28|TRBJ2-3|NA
CASSGGGIADTQYF
TGTGCCAGCAGCGGCGGGGGTATCGCAGATACGCAGTATTTT
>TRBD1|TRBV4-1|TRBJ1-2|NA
CASSQVKGATGGYTF
TGCGCCAGCAGCCAGGTGAAGGGGGCCACTGGAGGCTACACCTTC
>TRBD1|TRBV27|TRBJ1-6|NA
CASRGTGSVSASYNSPLHF
TGTGCCAGCAGGGGGACAGGGTCTGTTAGTGCGTCCTATAATTCACCCCTCCACTTT
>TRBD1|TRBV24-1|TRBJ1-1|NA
CATSEGTGAASGKNTEAFF
TGTGCCACCAGTGAAGGGACAGGAGCCGCGAGCGGGAAGAACACTGAAGCTTTCTTT
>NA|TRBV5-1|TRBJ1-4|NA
CASSLAGGSNEKLFF
TGCGCCAGCAGCTTGGCCGGGGGGAGTAATGAAAAACTGTTTTTT
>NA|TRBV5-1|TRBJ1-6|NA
CASSLSPDNSPLHF
TGCGCCAGCAGCTTGAGTCCAGATAATTCACCCCTCCACTTT
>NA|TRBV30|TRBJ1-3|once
CASSQVSGNTIYF
TGTGCCTCCTCCCAGGTCTCTGGAAACACCATATATTTT
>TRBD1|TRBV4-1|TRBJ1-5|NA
CASSQVVTGVGQPQHF
TGCGCCAGCAGCCAAGTGGTTACAGGGGTCGGACAGCCCCAGCATTTT
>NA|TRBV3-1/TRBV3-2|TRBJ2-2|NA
CASSQERGRATGELFF
TGTGCCAGCAGCCAAGAGAGGGGGAGGGCCACCGGGGAGCTGTTTTTT
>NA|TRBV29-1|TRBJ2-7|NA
CSVEGGYSEQYF
TGCAGCGTTGAGGGGGGATACTCCGAGCAGTACTTC
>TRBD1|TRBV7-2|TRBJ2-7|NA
CASTKSPGQGLGQYF
TGTGCCAGCACCAAATCCCCGGGACAGGGATTAGGGCAGTACTTC
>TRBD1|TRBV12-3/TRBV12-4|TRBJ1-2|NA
CASGGQGYYGYTF
TGTGCCAGCGGGGGACAGGGCTACTATGGCTACACCTTC
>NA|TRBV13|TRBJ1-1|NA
CASSLNRDTEAFF
TGTGCCAGCAGCTTAAACAGGGACACTGAAGCTTTCTTT
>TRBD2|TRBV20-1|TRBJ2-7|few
CSASLAGGYEQYF
TGCAGTGCTAGTTTAGCGGGGGGTTACGAGCAGTACTTC
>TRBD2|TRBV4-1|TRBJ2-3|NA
CASSQAAGGGLRGGSTDTQYF
TGCGCCAGCAGCCAAGCCGCGGGAGGTGGTTTGCGGGGGGGCAGCACAGATACGCAGTATTTT
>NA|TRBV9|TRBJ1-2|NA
CASSVAPGLYGYTF
TGTGCCAGCAGCGTAGCGCCAGGTCTCTATGGCTACACCTTC
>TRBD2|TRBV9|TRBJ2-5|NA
CASSAGLAGIGGTQYF
TGTGCCAGCAGCGCAGGGCTAGCGGGAATAGGGGGGACCCAGTACTTC
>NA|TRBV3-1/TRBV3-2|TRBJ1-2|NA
CASSRNTEGYTF
TGTGCCAGCAGCCGGAATACGGAGGGCTACACCTTC
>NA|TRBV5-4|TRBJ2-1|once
CASSLAAGYTPRYNEQFF
TGTGCCAGCAGCTTGGCAGCGGGCTATACCCCTCGATACAATGAGCAGTTCTTC
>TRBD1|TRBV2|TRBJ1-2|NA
CASSLLRDRTNYGYTF
TGTGCCAGCAGCCTACTCCGGGACAGGACTAACTATGGCTACACCTTC
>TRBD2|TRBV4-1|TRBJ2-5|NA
CASSQEPSGPPRGTQYF
TGCGCCAGCAGCCAAGAGCCTAGCGGGCCCCCACGGGGGACCCAGTACTTC
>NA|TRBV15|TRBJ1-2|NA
CATSRVEDKAGYTF
TGTGCCACCAGCAGAGTCGAAGACAAGGCTGGCTACACCTTC
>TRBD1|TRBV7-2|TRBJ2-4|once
CASSLALYRGPREAKNIQYF
TGTGCCAGCAGCTTAGCATTGTACAGGGGGCCCCGGGAAGCCAAAAACATTCAGTACTTC
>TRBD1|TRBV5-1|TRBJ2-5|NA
CASSQQGVQETQYF
TGCGCCAGCAGCCAACAGGGGGTTCAAGAGACCCAGTACTTC
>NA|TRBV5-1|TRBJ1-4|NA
CASSGEATNEKLFF
TGCGCCAGCAGCGGCGAGGCAACTAATGAAAAACTGTTTTTT
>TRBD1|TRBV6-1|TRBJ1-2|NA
CASSELGQGAGGYTF
TGTGCCAGCAGTGAACTGGGACAGGGGGCCGGGGGCTACACCTTC
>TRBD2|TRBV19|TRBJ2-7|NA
CASSKVAGLYEQYF
TGTGCCAGTAGTAAGGTAGCGGGTCTCTACGAGCAGTACTTC
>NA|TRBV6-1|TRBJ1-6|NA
CASSEDEGNSPLHF
TGTGCCAGCAGTGAAGACGAGGGCAATTCACCCCTCCACTTT
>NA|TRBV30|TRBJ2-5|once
CAWSVNNQETQYF
TGTGCCTGGAGTGTAAATAACCAAGAGACCCAGTACTTC
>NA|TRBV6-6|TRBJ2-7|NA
CASRSGGSSYEQYF
TGTGCCAGCAGATCTGGCGGAAGCTCCTACGAGCAGTACTTC
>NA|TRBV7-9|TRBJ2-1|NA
CASSSGSHYNEQFF
TGTGCCAGCAGCTCAGGCTCGCATTACAATGAGCAGTTCTTC
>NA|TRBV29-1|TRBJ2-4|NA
CSVEGGGSGNIQYF
TGCAGCGTTGAAGGAGGAGGGAGTGGGAACATTCAGTACTTC
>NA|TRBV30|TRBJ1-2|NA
CAWSVLGLGYGYTF
TGTGCCTGGAGTGTCCTCGGACTGGGCTATGGCTACACCTTC
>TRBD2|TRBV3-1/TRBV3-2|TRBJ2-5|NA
CASSQGLAGGLQETQYF
TGTGCCAGCAGCCAAGGACTAGCGGGGGGGCTCCAAGAGACCCAGTACTTC